This TCR beta chain was identified in a study of cytomegalovirus exposure and HLA in healthy donors. Findings and caveats of the study: Being productive about 87% or about 30% of the time was typical of most TCR beta V segments in an earlier analysis. TCR beta sequences reportedly predicted most subjects' HLA-A and HLA-B alleles accurately.

On this clone: Its antigen remains unknown.

In the PCR, 60 Vbeta and 13 Jbeta primers were used. The assay was immunoSEQ multiplex PCR, and TCRdb's table has in-frame clones only and misses some. The sample holds fewer than 200,000 clones, roughly 84% seen once. The TCR sequence derives from a man under 40 in good health and CMV-seropositive. Material for sequencing was PBMCs.

CDR3: CATSREVQGASGYTF. CDR3 bases: TGTGCCACCAGCAGGGAGGTACAGGGGGCATCTGGCTACACCTTC. The chain carries TRBV15 and TRBJ1-2, with TRBD1 matching 9 bases. With V trimmed by 3 bases and J by 7 bases, 9 bases remained unmatched. The CDR3 loop spans 15 amino acids. Per germline, CDR1 LNHNV and CDR2 YYDKDF (reference sequence).